Below, one TCR beta chain is given with its context. The source of the sample is a study of T cell changes during pregnancy in multiple sclerosis. Clones were sequenced by immunoSEQ multiplex PCR, and TCRdb holds only the in-frame ones, with some missing. The data contain over 25,000 clones, just over 90% of them singletons. V dropped 2 bases and J dropped 5 bases, with 18 bases sitting between them. The CDR3 consists of 16 residues. Germline V gene sequence: CDR1 MDHEN, CDR2 SYDVKM. The origin of this receptor is a female donor with multiple sclerosis, enrolled in a pregnancy study. The source was CD4+ T cells from peripheral blood mononuclear cells, collected in the second trimester of pregnancy. The V call is TRBV28, the J call TRBJ1-1; D may be TRBD1 (5 bases). The DNA for the CDR3 is TGTGCCAGCAGTTTAACAGGCCGGGCCGCGAGGACTGAAGCTTTCTTT. Amino acids: CASSLTGRAARTEAFF.